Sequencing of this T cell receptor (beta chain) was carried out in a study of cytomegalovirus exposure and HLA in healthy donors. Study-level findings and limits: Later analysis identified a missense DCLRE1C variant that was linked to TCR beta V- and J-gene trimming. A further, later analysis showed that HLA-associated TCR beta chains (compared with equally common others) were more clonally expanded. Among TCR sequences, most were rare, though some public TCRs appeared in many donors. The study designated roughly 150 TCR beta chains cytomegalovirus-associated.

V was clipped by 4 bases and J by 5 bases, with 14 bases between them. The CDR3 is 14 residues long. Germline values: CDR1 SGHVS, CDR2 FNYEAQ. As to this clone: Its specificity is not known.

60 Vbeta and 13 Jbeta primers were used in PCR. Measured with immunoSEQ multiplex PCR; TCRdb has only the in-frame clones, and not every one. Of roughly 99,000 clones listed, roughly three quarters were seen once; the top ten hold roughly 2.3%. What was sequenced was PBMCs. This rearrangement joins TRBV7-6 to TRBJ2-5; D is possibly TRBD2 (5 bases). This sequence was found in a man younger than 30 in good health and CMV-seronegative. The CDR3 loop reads CASSSRGGGETQYF. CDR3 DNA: TGTGCCAGCAGCTCCAGAGGAGGCGGGGAGACCCAGTACTTC.